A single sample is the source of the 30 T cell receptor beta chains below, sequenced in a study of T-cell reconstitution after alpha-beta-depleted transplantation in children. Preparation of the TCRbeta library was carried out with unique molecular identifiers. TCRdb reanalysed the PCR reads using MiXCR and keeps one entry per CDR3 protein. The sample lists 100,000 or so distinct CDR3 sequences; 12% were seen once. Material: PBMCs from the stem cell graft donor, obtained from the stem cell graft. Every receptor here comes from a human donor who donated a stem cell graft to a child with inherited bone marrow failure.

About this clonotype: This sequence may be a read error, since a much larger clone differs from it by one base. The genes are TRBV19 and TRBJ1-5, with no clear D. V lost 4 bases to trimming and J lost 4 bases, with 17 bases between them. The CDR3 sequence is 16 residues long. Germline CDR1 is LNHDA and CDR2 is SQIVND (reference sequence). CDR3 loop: CASSKSGVPANQPQHF. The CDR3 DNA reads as TGTGCCAGTAGTAAGAGTGGGGTTCCAGCTAATCAGCCCCAGCATTTT. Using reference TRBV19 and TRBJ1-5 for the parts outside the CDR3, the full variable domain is DGGITQSPKYLFRKEGQNVTLSCEQNLNHDAMYWYRQDPGQGLRLIYYSQIVNDFQKGDIAEGYSVSREKKESFPLTVTSAQKNPTAFYLCASSKSGVPANQPQHFGDGTRLSIL.

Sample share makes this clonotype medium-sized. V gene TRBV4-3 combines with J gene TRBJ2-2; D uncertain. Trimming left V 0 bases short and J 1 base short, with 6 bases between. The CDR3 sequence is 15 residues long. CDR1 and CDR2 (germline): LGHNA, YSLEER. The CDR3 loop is CASSQDRQNTGELFF. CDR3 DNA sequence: TGCGCCAGCAGCCAAGACAGGCAGAACACCGGGGAGCTGTTTTTT.

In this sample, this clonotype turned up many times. This CDR3 is CASSFLDRDTEAFF. CDR3 nucleotide sequence: TGTGCCAGCAGCTTCTTGGACAGGGACACTGAAGCTTTCTTT. This chain joins TRBV5-6 and TRBJ1-1; 8 bases are a match to TRBD1. Germline V gene lookup returns CDR1 SGHDT and CDR2 YYEEEE. This CDR3 is 14 amino acids long. The trim removed 2 bases at V and 3 bases at J, leaving 3 bases unmatched.

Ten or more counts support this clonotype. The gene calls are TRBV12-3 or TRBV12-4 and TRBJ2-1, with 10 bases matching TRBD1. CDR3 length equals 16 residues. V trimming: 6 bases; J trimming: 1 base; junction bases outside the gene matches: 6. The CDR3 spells CASRSGTGVSYNEQFF. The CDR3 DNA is TGTGCCAGCAGGTCGGGGACAGGGGTTTCCTACAATGAGCAGTTCTTC.

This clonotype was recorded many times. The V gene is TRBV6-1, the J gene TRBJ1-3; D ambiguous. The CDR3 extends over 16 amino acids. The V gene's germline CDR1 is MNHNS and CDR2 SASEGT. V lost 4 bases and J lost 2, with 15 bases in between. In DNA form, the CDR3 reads TGTGCCAGCAGTGCCGACCCCCCGAGGACTGGAAACACCATATATTTT. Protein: CASSADPPRTGNTIYF.

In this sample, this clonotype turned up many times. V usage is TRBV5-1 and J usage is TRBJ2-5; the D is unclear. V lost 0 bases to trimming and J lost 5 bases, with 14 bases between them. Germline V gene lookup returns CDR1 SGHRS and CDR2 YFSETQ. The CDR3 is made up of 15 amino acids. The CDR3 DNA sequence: TGCGCCAGCAGCTTGGGGGTGCCCACTACGGAGACCCAGTACTTC. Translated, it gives CASSLGVPTTETQYF.

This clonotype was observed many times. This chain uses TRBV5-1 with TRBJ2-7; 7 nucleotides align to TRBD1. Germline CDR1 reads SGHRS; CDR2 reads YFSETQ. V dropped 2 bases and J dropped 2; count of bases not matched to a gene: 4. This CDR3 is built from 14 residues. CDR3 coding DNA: TGCGCCAGCAGCTTTGGAGACAGGGCCTACGAGCAGTACTTC. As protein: CASSFGDRAYEQYF.

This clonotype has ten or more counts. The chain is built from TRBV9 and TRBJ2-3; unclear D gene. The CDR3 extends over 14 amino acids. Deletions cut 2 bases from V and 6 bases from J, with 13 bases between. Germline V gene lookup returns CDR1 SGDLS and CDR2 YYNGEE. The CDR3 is CASSVIGARDTQYF. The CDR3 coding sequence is TGTGCCAGCAGCGTGATCGGCGCACGGGATACGCAGTATTTT.

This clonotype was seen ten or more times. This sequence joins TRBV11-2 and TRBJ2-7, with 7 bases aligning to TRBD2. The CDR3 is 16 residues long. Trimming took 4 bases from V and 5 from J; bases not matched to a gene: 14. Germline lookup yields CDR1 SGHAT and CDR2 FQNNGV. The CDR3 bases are TGTGCCAGCAGCTCGAGTTGGGGGGGATACCTCAACGAGCAGTACTTC. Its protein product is CASSSSWGGYLNEQYF.

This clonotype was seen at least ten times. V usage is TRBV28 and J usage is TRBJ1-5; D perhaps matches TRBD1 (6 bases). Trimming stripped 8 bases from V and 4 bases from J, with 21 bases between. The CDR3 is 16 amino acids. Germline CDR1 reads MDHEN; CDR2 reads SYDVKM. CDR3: CASFLRSGGRNQPQHF. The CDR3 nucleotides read TGTGCCAGCTTCTTACGGTCCGGGGGCCGGAATCAGCCCCAGCATTTT.

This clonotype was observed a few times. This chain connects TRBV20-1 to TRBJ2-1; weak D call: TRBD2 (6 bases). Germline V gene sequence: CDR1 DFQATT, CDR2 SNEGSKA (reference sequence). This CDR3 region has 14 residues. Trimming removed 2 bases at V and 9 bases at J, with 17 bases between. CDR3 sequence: CSARLLAAKIEQFF. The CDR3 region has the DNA TGCAGTGCTAGACTACTAGCCGCTAAGATTGAGCAGTTCTTC.

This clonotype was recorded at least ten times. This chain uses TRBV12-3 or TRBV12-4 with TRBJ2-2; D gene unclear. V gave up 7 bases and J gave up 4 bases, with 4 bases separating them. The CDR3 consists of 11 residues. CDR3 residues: CASMSTGELFF. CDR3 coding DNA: TGTGCCAGCATGTCCACCGGGGAGCTGTTTTTT.

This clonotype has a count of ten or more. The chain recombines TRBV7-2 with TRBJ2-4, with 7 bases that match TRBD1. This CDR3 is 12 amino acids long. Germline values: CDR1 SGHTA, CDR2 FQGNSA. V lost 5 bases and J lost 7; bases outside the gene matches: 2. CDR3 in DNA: TGTGCCAGCAGCCCACAGGGGAACATTCAGTACTTC. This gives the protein CASSPQGNIQYF.

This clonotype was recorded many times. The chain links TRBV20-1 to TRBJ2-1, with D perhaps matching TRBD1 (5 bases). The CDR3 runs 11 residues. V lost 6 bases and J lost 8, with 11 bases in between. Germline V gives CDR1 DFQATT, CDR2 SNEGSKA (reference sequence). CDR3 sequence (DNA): TGCAGTGCCGGGCAGGGTGATGAGCAGTTCTTC. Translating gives CSAGQGDEQFF.

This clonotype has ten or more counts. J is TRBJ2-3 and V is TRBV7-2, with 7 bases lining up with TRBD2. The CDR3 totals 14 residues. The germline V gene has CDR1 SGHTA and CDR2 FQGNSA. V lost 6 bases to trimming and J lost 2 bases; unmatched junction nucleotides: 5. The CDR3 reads CASSTGGYTDTQYF. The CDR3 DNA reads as TGTGCCAGCAGTACGGGGGGATACACAGATACGCAGTATTTT.

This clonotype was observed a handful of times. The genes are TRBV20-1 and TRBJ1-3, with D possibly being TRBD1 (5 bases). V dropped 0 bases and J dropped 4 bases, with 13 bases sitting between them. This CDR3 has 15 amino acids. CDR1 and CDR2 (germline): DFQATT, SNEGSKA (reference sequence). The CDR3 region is CSARDPNGDGNTIYF. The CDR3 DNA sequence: TGCAGTGCTAGAGATCCGAACGGGGACGGAAACACCATATATTTT.

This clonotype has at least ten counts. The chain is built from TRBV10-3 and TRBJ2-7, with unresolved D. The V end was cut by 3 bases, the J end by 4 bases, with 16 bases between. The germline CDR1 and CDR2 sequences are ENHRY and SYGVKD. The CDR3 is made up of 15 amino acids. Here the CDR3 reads CAISDWAGAGYEQYF. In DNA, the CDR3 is TGTGCCATCAGTGATTGGGCAGGCGCTGGATACGAGCAGTACTTC.

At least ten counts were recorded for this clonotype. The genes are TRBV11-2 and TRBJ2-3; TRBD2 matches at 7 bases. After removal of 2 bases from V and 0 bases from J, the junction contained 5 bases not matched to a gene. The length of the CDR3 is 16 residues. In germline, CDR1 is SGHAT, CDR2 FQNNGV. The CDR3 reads CASSLRRGTSTDTQYF. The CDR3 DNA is TGTGCCAGCAGCTTAAGGCGGGGGACTAGCACAGATACGCAGTATTTT.

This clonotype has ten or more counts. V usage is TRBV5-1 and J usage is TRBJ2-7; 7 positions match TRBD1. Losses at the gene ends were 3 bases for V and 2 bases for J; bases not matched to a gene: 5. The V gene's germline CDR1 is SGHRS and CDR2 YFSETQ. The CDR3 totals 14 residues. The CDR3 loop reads CASSSGTAAYEQYF. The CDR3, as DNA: TGCGCCAGCAGCTCCGGGACAGCCGCCTACGAGCAGTACTTC.

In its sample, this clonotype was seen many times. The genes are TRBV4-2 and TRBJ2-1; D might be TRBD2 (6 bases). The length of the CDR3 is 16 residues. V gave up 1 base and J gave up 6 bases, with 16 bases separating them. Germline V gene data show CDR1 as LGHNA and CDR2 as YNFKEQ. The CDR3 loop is CASSQASGVVGNEQFF. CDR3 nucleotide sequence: TGTGCCAGCAGCCAAGCGTCGGGAGTCGTCGGCAATGAGCAGTTCTTC.

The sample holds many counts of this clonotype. The CDR3 loop reads CATSRRLGRENNSPLHF. CDR3 nucleotide sequence: TGTGCCACCAGCAGACGGCTAGGTCGGGAGAATAATTCACCCCTCCACTTT. This chain uses TRBV15 with TRBJ1-6; D call uncertain. CDR1 and CDR2 (germline): LNHNV, YYDKDF (reference sequence). V was shortened by 2 bases and J by 5 bases, with 16 bases between the two germline ends. This CDR3 is built from 17 residues.

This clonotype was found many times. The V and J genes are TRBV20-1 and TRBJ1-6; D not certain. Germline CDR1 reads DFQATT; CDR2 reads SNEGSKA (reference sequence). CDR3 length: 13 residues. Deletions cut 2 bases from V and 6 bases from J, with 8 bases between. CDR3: CSARRQANSPLHF. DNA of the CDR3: TGCAGTGCTAGAAGGCAGGCTAATTCACCCCTCCACTTT.

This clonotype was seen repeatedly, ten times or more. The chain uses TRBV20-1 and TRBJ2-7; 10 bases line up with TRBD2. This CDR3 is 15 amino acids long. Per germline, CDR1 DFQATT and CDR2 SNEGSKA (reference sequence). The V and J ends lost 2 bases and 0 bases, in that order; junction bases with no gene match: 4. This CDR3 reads CSARSTSGDSYEQYF. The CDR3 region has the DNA TGCAGTGCTAGATCAACTAGCGGGGACTCCTACGAGCAGTACTTC.

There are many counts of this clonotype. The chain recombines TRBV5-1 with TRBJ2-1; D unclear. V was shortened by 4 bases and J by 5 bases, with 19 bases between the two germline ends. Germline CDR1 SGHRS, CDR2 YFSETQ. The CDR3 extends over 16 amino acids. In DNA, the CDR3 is TGCGCCAGCAGCCCCCAGGATGGATTAGCAAACAATGAGCAGTTCTTC. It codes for CASSPQDGLANNEQFF. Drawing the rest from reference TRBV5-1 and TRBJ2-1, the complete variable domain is KAGVTQTPRYLIKTRGQQVTLSCSPISGHRSVSWYQQTPGQGLQFLFEYFSETQRNKGNFPGRFSGRQFSNSRSEMNVSTLELGDSALYLCASSPQDGLANNEQFFGPGTRLTVL.

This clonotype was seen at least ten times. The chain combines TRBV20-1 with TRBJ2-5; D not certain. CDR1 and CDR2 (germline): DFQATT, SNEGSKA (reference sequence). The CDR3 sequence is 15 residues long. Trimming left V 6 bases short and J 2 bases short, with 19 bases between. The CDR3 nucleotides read TGCAGTGCCTTCCCGATTCTATCGGGTCAAGAGACCCAGTACTTC. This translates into CSAFPILSGQETQYF.

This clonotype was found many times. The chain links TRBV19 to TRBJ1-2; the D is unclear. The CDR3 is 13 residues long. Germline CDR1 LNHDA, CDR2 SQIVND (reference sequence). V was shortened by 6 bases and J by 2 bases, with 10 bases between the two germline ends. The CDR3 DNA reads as TGTGCCAGTAGAAACGCGGTCAACTATGGCTACACCTTC. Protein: CASRNAVNYGYTF.

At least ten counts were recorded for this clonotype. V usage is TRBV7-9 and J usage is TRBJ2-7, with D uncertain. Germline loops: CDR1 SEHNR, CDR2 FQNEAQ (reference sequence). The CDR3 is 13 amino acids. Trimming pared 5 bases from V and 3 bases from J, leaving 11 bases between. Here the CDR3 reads CASSPSEGYEQYF. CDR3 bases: TGTGCCAGCAGCCCCTCCGAAGGCTACGAGCAGTACTTC.

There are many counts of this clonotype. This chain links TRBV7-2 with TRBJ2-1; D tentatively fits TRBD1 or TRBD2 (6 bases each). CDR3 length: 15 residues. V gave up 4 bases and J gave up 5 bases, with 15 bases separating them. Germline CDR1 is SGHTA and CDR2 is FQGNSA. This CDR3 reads CASSSRGESNNEQFF. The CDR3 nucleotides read TGTGCCAGCAGCTCGAGGGGGGAATCCAACAATGAGCAGTTCTTC.

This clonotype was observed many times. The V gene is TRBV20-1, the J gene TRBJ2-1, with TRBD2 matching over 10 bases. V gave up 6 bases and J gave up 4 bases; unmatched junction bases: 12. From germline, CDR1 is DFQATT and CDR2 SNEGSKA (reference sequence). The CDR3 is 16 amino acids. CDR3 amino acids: CSAGGLAGALYNEQFF. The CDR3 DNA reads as TGCAGTGCCGGAGGGCTAGCGGGGGCCCTTTACAATGAGCAGTTCTTC.

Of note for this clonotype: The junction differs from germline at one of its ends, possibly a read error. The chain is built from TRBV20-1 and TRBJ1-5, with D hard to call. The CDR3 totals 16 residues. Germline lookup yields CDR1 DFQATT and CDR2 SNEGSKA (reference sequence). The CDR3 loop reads CCAVYVAPGRNQPQHF. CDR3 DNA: TGCTGTGCTGTATACGTCGCCCCCGGCCGCAATCAGCCCCAGCATTTT.